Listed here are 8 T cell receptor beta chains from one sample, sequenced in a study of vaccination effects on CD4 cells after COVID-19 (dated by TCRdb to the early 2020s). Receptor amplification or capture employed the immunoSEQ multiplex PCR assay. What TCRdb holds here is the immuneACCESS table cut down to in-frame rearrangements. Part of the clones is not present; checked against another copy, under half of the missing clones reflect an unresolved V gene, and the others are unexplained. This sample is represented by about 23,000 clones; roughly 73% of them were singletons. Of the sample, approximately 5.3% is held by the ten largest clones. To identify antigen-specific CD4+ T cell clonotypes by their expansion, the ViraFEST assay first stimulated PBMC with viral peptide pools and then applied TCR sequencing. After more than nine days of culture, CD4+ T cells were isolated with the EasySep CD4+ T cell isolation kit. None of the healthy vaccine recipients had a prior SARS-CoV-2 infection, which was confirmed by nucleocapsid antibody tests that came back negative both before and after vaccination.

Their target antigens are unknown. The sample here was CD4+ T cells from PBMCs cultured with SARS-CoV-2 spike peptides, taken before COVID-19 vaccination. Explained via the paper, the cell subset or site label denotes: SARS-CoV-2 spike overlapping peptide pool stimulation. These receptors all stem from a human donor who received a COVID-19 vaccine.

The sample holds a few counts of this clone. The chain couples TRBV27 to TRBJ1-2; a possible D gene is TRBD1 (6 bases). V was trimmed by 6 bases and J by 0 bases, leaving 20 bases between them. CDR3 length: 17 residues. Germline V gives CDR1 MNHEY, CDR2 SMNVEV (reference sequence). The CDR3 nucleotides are TGTGCCAGCAGCCCCCGAGGGGGAGGGGGAGCTAACTATGGCTACACCTTC. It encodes CASSPRGGGGANYGYTF.

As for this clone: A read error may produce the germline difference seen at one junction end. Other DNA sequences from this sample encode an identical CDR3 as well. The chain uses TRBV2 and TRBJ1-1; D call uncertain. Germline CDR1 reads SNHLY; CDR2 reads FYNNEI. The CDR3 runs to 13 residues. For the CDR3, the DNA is TGCGCCAGCTCTATTTCTATGAACACTGAAGCTTTCTTT. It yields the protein CASSISMNTEAFF.

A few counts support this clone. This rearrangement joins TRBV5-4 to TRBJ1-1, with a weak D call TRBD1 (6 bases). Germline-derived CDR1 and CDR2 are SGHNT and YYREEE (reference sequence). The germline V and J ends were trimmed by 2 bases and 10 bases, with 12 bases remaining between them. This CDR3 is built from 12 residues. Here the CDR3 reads CASSLQGRAAFF. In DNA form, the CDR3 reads TGTGCCAGCAGCTTACAGGGAAGGGCAGCTTTCTTT.

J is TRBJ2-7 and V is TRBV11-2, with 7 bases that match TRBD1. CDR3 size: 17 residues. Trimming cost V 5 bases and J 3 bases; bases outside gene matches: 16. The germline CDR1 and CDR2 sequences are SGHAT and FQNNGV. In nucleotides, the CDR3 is TGTGCCAGCAGCGATTACAGGGGTCAATTAGTTTTCTACGAGCAGTACTTC. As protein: CASSDYRGQLVFYEQYF.

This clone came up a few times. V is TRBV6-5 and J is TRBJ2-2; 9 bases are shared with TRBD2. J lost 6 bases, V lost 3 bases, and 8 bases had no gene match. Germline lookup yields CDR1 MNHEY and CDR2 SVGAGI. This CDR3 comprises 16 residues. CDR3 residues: CASSYLAGGPPGELFF. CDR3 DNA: TGTGCCAGCAGTTATCTTGCGGGAGGGCCGCCCGGGGAGCTGTTTTTT.

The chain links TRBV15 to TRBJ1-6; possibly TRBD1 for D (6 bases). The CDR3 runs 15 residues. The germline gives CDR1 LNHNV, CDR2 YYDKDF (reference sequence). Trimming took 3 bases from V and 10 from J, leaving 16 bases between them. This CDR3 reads CATSREEQGGSPLHF. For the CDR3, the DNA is TGTGCCACCAGCAGGGAGGAACAGGGAGGGTCACCCCTCCACTTT.

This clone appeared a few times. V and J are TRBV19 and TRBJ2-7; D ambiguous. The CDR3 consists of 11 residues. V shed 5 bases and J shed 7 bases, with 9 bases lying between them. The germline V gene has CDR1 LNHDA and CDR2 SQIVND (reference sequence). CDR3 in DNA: TGTGCCAGTAGTCTTCTGGGGGAGCAGTACTTC. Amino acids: CASSLLGEQYF.

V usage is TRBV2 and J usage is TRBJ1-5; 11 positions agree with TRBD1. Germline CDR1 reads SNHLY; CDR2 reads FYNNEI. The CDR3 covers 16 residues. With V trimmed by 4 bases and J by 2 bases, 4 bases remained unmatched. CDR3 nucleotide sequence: TGTGCCAGCAGTGTTGGGACAGGGGGGGGCAATCAGCCCCAGCATTTT. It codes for CASSVGTGGGNQPQHF.